This TCR beta chain emerged from a study of blood T cell repertoires in COVID-19. Profiling relied on immunoSEQ multiplex PCR, and the TCRdb table lists in-frame clones only, not all of them. The sample contains more than 150,000 clones, nearly 90% of which appear only once. CDR1 is LNHDA, CDR2 SQIVND, per germline (reference sequence). Trimming left V 8 bases short and J 0 bases short, with 11 bases between. There are 14 residues in the CDR3. The clonotype originates from a man aged 50-59 years with acute or convalescent COVID-19. The V and J genes are TRBV19 and TRBJ1-5, with a weak D call TRBD1 (5 bases). The specimen sequenced was peripheral blood. The CDR3 DNA reads TGTGCCAGTCAACAGGAATATAGCAATCAGCCCCAGCATTTT. Residues: CASQQEYSNQPQHF.